This T cell receptor beta chain was sequenced during a study of shared clonotypes between healthy human individuals. From germline, CDR1 is SEHNR and CDR2 FQNEAQ (reference sequence). The CDR3 sequence is 14 residues long. The V gene lost 3 bases and the J gene lost 11 bases, with 19 bases spanning the gap. Measured with immunoSEQ multiplex PCR; TCRdb has only the in-frame clones, and not every one. The sample shows approximately 2,300,000 clones, around 93% of them seen only once. This receptor was identified in a man between 18 and 29 years old in good health. Some clones in this sample may be carry-over from other donors' samples. The chain has TRBV7-9 and TRBJ1-1, with D possibly matching TRBD1 (6 bases). Sequenced: naive CD4+ T cells from PBMCs. Subset noted: CD45RA+ positively selected. The CDR3 protein is CASSFQTGGEYAFF. DNA of the CDR3: TGTGCCAGCAGCTTTCAGACAGGCGGGGAGTATGCTTTCTTT. Using reference TRBV7-9 and TRBJ1-1 for the parts outside the CDR3, the full variable domain is DTGVSQNPRHKITKRGQNVTFRCDPISEHNRLYWYRQTLGQGPEFLTYFQNEAQLEKSRLLSDRFSAERPKGSFSTLEIQRTEQGDSAMYLCASSFQTGGEYAFFGQGTRLTVV.